The 27 T cell receptor beta chains presented below share a single source sample, sequenced in a study of blood T cell repertoires in COVID-19. Here immunoSEQ multiplex PCR was the method, and the copy in TCRdb shows in-frame clones only, minus some. The sample lists tens of thousands of clones; approximately 90% were seen once. Specimen: peripheral blood. Receptors were obtained from a man aged 70 or older with active or convalescent COVID-19.

The CDR3 nucleotides are TGTGTTTCTCAGGGGAACACTGAAGCTTTCTTT. Translation gives CVSQGNTEAFF. This chain links TRBV10-3 with TRBJ1-1; the D gene is possibly TRBD1 (5 bases). Germline CDR1 is ENHRY and CDR2 is SYGVKD. The CDR3 length is 11 residues.

This clone was observed a single time. The chain couples TRBV19 to TRBJ2-7; TRBD2 agrees at 13 bases. V was clipped by 5 bases and J by 6 bases; unmatched bases: 7. The CDR3 covers 15 residues. Looked up from germline, CDR1 is LNHDA and CDR2 is SQIVND (reference sequence). The CDR3, as DNA: TGTGCCAGTAGTCTCCGACTAGCGGGAGGACGCGAGCAGTACTTC. Amino acids: CASSLRLAGGREQYF.

Only a few counts were recorded for this clone. This chain joins TRBV6-2 or TRBV6-3 and TRBJ2-2, with TRBD2 matching 8 bases. This CDR3 region has 16 residues. Unmatched junction bases numbered 9, after V lost 5 bases and J lost 4 bases. Germline-derived CDR1 and CDR2 are MNHEY and SVGEGT. CDR3 DNA sequence: TGTGCCAGCAGTCACCTCGGCGGGAGGACCACCGGGGAGCTGTTTTTT. It encodes CASSHLGGRTTGELFF.

The chain carries TRBV10-3 and TRBJ2-2; the match to TRBD1 covers 7 bases. Germline V gene data show CDR1 as ENHRY and CDR2 as SYGVKD. The CDR3 extends over 14 amino acids. Trimming cost V 10 bases and J 0 bases; bases outside gene matches: 5. Written as DNA, the CDR3 is TGTGCCACCGCCGGGACAGCGAACACCGGGGAGCTGTTTTTT. It yields the protein CATAGTANTGELFF.

Turning to this clone: The junction and the germline gene differ at one end; a read error may be behind it. The chain links TRBV7-8 to TRBJ2-7; D gene uncertain. This CDR3 comprises 15 residues. Germline V CDR1 and CDR2: SGHVS, FQNEAQ. CDR3 in DNA: TGTGCCAGCAGCTTAGTGCAGGCCTCCTCCCACGAGCAGTACTTC. Its translation is CASSLVQASSHEQYF. The whole variable domain, remainder taken from reference TRBV7-8 and TRBJ2-7, is GAGVSQSPRYKVAKRGQDVALRCDPISGHVSLFWYQQALGQGPEFLTYFQNEAQLDKSGLPSDRFFAERPEGSVSTLKIQRTQQEDSAVYLCASSLVQASSHEQYFGPGTRLTVT.

The chain couples TRBV28 to TRBJ1-2; perhaps TRBD1 as D (6 bases). The V gene lost 1 base and the J gene lost 3 bases, with 6 bases spanning the gap. The CDR3 covers 13 residues. Germline CDR1 MDHEN, CDR2 SYDVKM. In DNA, the CDR3 is TGTGCCAGCAGTTTATCAGGGGACTATGGCTACACCTTC. Its protein product is CASSLSGDYGYTF.

This clone was seen a single time. V is TRBV3-1 (or the pseudogene TRBV3-2) and J is TRBJ2-7, with TRBD2 matching 9 bases. The trim removed 4 bases at V and 0 bases at J, leaving 1 base unmatched. Per the germline V gene, CDR1 is LGHDT and CDR2 is YNNKEL (reference sequence). This CDR3 region has 14 residues. CDR3 DNA sequence: TGTGCCAGCAGCCCTAGCGGGACCTCCTACGAGCAGTACTTC. Translated: CASSPSGTSYEQYF.

V and J are TRBV18 and TRBJ2-1; D may be TRBD1 (5 bases). V shed 0 bases and J shed 7 bases, with 13 bases lying between them. This CDR3 spans 15 amino acids. The germline V gene encodes CDR1 KGHSH and CDR2 LQKENI. CDR3 amino acids: CASSPPTRGWNEQFF. The CDR3 DNA reads TGTGCCAGCTCACCACCGACAAGGGGTTGGAATGAGCAGTTCTTC.

The V gene is TRBV19, the J gene TRBJ2-5, with a possible D match to TRBD1 (6 bases). CDR3 length equals 15 residues. Germline CDR1 is LNHDA and CDR2 is SQIVND (reference sequence). Trimming stripped 5 bases from V and 5 bases from J, with 18 bases between. The CDR3 DNA follows: TGTGCCAGTAGTCAGGGGTTTGGGTTCAGGGAGACCCAGTACTTC. Translated: CASSQGFGFRETQYF. Full variable domain (missing parts from reference TRBV19 and TRBJ2-5): DGGITQSPKYLFRKEGQNVTLSCEQNLNHDAMYWYRQDPGQGLRLIYYSQIVNDFQKGDIAEGYSVSREKKESFPLTVTSAQKNPTAFYLCASSQGFGFRETQYFGPGTRLLVL.

The rearrangement joins TRBV5-1 to TRBJ2-4; D might be TRBD1 (5 bases). The germline V gene encodes CDR1 SGHRS and CDR2 YFSETQ. This CDR3 is 16 amino acids long. V lost 4 bases and J lost 0, with 14 bases in between. DNA for the CDR3: TGCGCCAGCAGCGACCTCGTAGGGGTAGCCAAAAACATTCAGTACTTC. This encodes CASSDLVGVAKNIQYF.

DNA of the CDR3: TGTGCCAGCAGCCCAGGGGGGCGCACTGAAGCTTTCTTT. Its translation: CASSPGGRTEAFF. The gene calls are TRBV9 and TRBJ1-1, with 7 nucleotides matching TRBD1. The V segment lost 4 bases and the J segment 4 bases; nucleotides outside the gene matches: 4. Germline V gene data show CDR1 as SGDLS and CDR2 as YYNGEE. The CDR3 is 13 amino acids. The whole variable domain, remainder taken from reference TRBV9 and TRBJ1-1, is DSGVTQTPKHLITATGQRVTLRCSPRSGDLSVYWYQQSLDQGLQFLIQYYNGEERAKGNILERFSAQQFPDLHSELNLSSLELGDSALYFCASSPGGRTEAFFGQGTRLTVV.

This clone was found a few times. The V call is TRBV21-1, the J call TRBJ1-3. TRBV21-1 constitutes a pseudogene. The CDR3 loop spans 12 amino acids. The CDR3 here is CASSLRRGNLAF. CDR3 sequence (DNA): TGTGCCAGCAGCCTTAGACGCGGGAATTTGGCCTTT.

V usage is TRBV3-1 (or the pseudogene TRBV3-2) and J usage is TRBJ1-5; no firm D call. The CDR3 runs to 14 residues. V was cut by 0 bases and J by 7 bases, with 10 bases left in between. CDR1 is LGHDT and CDR2 is YNNKEL in the germline V gene (reference sequence). The CDR3 sequence: CASSQDTVRQPQHF. The CDR3 DNA follows: TGTGCCAGCAGCCAAGACACCGTACGGCAGCCCCAGCATTTT.

The chain is built from TRBV6-1 and TRBJ1-2, with TRBD1 identical over 8 bases. There are 15 residues in the CDR3. The V segment lost 3 bases and the J segment 1 base; nucleotides outside the gene matches: 4. Germline loops: CDR1 MNHNS, CDR2 SASEGT. CDR3: CASSDDRGYNYGYTF. CDR3 bases: TGTGCCAGCAGTGACGACAGGGGTTATAACTATGGCTACACCTTC.

This clone was recorded only once. The chain links TRBV6-1 to TRBJ1-2; D possibly corresponds to TRBD1 (5 bases). The germline CDR1 and CDR2 sequences are MNHNS and SASEGT. The CDR3 consists of 14 residues. V lost 0 bases and J lost 8, with 13 bases in between. In DNA form, the CDR3 reads TGTGCCAGCAGTGAAGCCGCGGGGGTTTACGGCTACACCTTC. Its translation: CASSEAAGVYGYTF.

V is TRBV20-1 and J is TRBJ1-5, with 10 bases matching TRBD1. The germline CDR1 and CDR2 sequences are DFQATT and SNEGSKA (reference sequence). Trimming cost V 3 bases and J 2 bases; bases outside gene matches: 10. The CDR3 runs to 17 residues. The CDR3 here is CSASGQGVWQGNQPQHF. Written as DNA, the CDR3 is TGCAGTGCTAGTGGACAGGGGGTTTGGCAAGGCAATCAGCCCCAGCATTTT.

V is TRBV6-5 and J is TRBJ2-7; D may be TRBD2 (7 bases). Germline CDR1 is MNHEY and CDR2 is SVGAGI. This CDR3 is 14 amino acids long. V lost 6 bases, J lost 5 bases, and 17 bases lay in between. The CDR3 loop is CASRNLGGADEQYF. CDR3 coding DNA: TGTGCCAGCAGAAATCTAGGGGGGGCGGACGAGCAGTACTTC.

The J gene is TRBJ1-2, the V gene TRBV7-2; D is ambiguous. Deletions cut 1 base from V and 6 bases from J, with 15 bases between. Per the germline V gene, CDR1 is SGHTA and CDR2 is FQGNSA. The CDR3 contains 15 residues. The CDR3 DNA sequence: TGTGCCAGCAGCTTAGTCGGCAGCGGAGGAAATGGCTACACCTTC. Residues: CASSLVGSGGNGYTF.

The chain couples TRBV11-3 to TRBJ2-2; perhaps TRBD1 as D (5 bases). Trimming removed 6 bases from V and 0 bases from J, with 8 bases in between. Germline-derived CDR1 and CDR2 are SGHNT and YENEEA. This CDR3 comprises 14 residues. The CDR3 DNA reads as TGTGCCAGCAGACAGGAGACGAACACCGGGGAGCTGTTTTTT. Translating gives CASRQETNTGELFF.

This sequence joins TRBV30 and TRBJ2-4; 9 positions match TRBD1. Germline values: CDR1 GTSNPN, CDR2 SVGIG (reference sequence). V was clipped by 4 bases and J by 0 bases; unmatched bases: 4. CDR3 length: 15 residues. CDR3 region: CAWTGQGIAKNIQYF. DNA for the CDR3: TGTGCCTGGACTGGACAGGGGATAGCCAAAAACATTCAGTACTTC.

The V call is TRBV20-1, the J call TRBJ1-2; D remains unclear. Germline values: CDR1 DFQATT, CDR2 SNEGSKA (reference sequence). The V gene lost 2 bases and the J gene lost 4 bases, with 5 bases spanning the gap. The CDR3 runs 11 residues. The CDR3 reads CSARQVYGYTF. CDR3 bases: TGCAGTGCTAGACAGGTCTATGGCTACACCTTC.

The chain combines TRBV28 with TRBJ1-3; D gene ambiguous. Deletions cut 10 bases from V and 4 bases from J, with 23 bases between. The CDR3 contains 16 residues. Germline V gives CDR1 MDHEN, CDR2 SYDVKM. The chain's CDR3 is CATRARVISSGNTIYF. CDR3 in DNA: TGTGCCACCCGAGCCCGGGTTATTTCTTCCGGAAACACCATATATTTT.

V usage is TRBV29-1 and J usage is TRBJ2-7; 9 positions match TRBD1. CDR1 and CDR2 from the germline V gene are SQVTM and ANQGSEA. The CDR3 runs 12 residues. V dropped 2 bases and J dropped 6; count of bases not matched to a gene: 2. The DNA for the CDR3 is TGCAGCGTTGAAACGACAGGGGGCGAGCAGTACTTC. Amino acid sequence: CSVETTGGEQYF.

This chain links TRBV7-9 with TRBJ1-2, with 8 nucleotides matching TRBD1. V trimming: 3 bases; J trimming: 12 bases; junction bases outside the gene matches: 9. The V gene's germline CDR1 is SEHNR and CDR2 FQNEAQ (reference sequence). The CDR3 extends over 13 amino acids. CDR3 region: CASSFPGQATNTF. CDR3 DNA sequence: TGTGCCAGCAGCTTCCCGGGACAGGCGACGAACACCTTC.

In DNA, the CDR3 is TGTGCCAGCAGCTCACCCTCCTTAGGGAGAGTCTATGGCTACACCTTC. It encodes CASSSPSLGRVYGYTF. This sequence joins TRBV28 and TRBJ1-2; D remains ambiguous. Per germline, CDR1 MDHEN and CDR2 SYDVKM. The V and J ends lost 6 bases and 4 bases respectively, with 21 bases between them. CDR3 length equals 16 residues.

V usage is TRBV12-3 or TRBV12-4 and J usage is TRBJ1-1; possible D gene TRBD1, 5 bases. This CDR3 region has 11 residues. With 5 bases removed from V and 9 bases from J, the gap between germline ends came to 10 bases. This CDR3 is CASSKDRKAFF. In DNA, the CDR3 is TGTGCCAGCAGTAAAGACAGAAAAGCTTTCTTT.

This clone was seen a handful of times. J is TRBJ1-1 and V is TRBV28; 7 bases map to TRBD1. CDR3 length: 12 amino acids. The germline gives CDR1 MDHEN, CDR2 SYDVKM. With 3 bases clipped from V and 8 bases from J, the junction kept 3 bases outside the gene matches. CDR3 protein: CASSFRGLEAFF. The CDR3 nucleotides are TGTGCCAGCAGTTTTAGGGGGCTCGAAGCTTTCTTT. Full variable domain (missing parts from reference TRBV28 and TRBJ1-1): DVKVTQSSRYLVKRTGEKVFLECVQDMDHENMFWYRQDPGLGLRLIYFSYDVKMKEKGDIPEGYSVSREKKERFSLILESASTNQTSMYLCASSFRGLEAFFGQGTRLTVV.